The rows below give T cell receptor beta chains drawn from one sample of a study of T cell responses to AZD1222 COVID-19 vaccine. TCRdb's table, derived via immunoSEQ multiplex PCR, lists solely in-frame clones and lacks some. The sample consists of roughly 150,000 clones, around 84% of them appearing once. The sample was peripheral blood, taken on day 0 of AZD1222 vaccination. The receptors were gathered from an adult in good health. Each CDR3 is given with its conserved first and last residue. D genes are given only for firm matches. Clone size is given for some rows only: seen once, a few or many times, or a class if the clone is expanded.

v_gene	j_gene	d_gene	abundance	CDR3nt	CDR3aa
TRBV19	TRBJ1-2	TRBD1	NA	TGTGCCAGTAGCAAAGCGACAGGGGGTGACGCTTTGTATGGCTACACCTTC	CASSKATGGDALYGYTF
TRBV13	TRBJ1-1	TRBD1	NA	TGTGCCAGCAGCTTAGAATCCCCAGGGGGTGCCACTGAAGCTTTCTTT	CASSLESPGGATEAFF
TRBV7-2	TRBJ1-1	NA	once	TGTGCCAGTACGATTAGGAGGGACACTGAAGCTTTCTTT	CASTIRRDTEAFF
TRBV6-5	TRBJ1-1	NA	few	TGTGCCAGCAATGCCGAGGAGGGGATAGGGGCTTTCTTT	CASNAEEGIGAFF
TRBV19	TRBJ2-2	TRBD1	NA	TGTGCCAGTAGGGGGGTACCGGGACAGGGGTTTACCGGGGAGCTGTTTTTT	CASRGVPGQGFTGELFF
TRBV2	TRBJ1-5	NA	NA	TGTGCCAGCAGGATCGAAAAGGCTCAGCCCCAGCATTTT	CASRIEKAQPQHF
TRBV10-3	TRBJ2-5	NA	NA	TGTGCCATCAGTGAGTCTAGTTCAGTTACGGAGACCCAGTACTTC	CAISESSSVTETQYF
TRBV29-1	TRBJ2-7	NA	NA	TGCAGCGTTGGATCGCTACAGGGTGCCTACGAGCAGTACTTC	CSVGSLQGAYEQYF
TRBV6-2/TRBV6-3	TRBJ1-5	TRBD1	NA	TGTGCCAGCAGCTGGACAGGGGGAAATCAGCCCCAGCATTTT	CASSWTGGNQPQHF
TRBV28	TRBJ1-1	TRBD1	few	TGTGCCAGCGATTCTCCGGGGGGCAGGGGGACTGAAGCTTTCTTT	CASDSPGGRGTEAFF
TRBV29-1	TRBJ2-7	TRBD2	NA	TGCAGCGTTGTGCGGGGGGCGATGACTTCCGAGCAGTACTTC	CSVVRGAMTSEQYF
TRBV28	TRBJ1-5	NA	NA	TGTGCCAGCAGTTCCCAGGGCCTACCCCAGCATTTT	CASSSQGLPQHF
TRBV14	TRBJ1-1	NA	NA	TGTGCCAGCAGCCAGCTATCACACTCGACTTTGGGTACTGAAGCTTTCTTT	CASSQLSHSTLGTEAFF
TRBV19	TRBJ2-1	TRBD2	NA	TGTGCCAGTAGTAAGGGGAGGGGCCGTTACAATGAGCAGTTCTTC	CASSKGRGRYNEQFF
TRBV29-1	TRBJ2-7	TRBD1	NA	TGCAGCGTTGATCGGAGTGGACAGGGGAGCTCCTACGAGCAGTACTTC	CSVDRSGQGSSYEQYF
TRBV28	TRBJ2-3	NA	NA	TGTGCCAGCAGTTCCGGGGGGCGGACAGATACGCAGTATTTT	CASSSGGRTDTQYF
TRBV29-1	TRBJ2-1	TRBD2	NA	TGCAGCGTTGCCCCCCCTAGCGGATGGAATGAGCAGTTCTTC	CSVAPPSGWNEQFF
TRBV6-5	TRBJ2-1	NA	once	TGTGCCAGCAGTCCCCCGGGGTCCTACAATGAGCAGTTCTTC	CASSPPGSYNEQFF
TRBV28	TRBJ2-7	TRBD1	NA	TGTGCCAGCAGTTTAGGTTCCGGGACAGGGGTAAACGAGCAGTACTTC	CASSLGSGTGVNEQYF
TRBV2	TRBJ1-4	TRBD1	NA	TGTGCCAGCAGTGTCAGGACAGGGTCAGGTGAAAAACTGTTTTTT	CASSVRTGSGEKLFF
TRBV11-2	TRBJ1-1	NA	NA	TGTGCCAGCAGCCGGACCACAAACACTGAAGCTTTCTTT	CASSRTTNTEAFF
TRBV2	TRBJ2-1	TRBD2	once	TGTGCCAGCAGCGGGCTAGCGGGGGGGTACAATGAGCAGTTCTTC	CASSGLAGGYNEQFF
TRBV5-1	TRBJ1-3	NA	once	TGCGCCAGCAACGAAAAGGAAGGGGGATCTGGAAACACCATATATTTT	CASNEKEGGSGNTIYF
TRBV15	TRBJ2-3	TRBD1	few	TGTGCCACCAGCAGTGACGGGACAGGGGGAGCAGATACGCAGTATTTT	CATSSDGTGGADTQYF
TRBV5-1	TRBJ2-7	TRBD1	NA	TGCGCCAGCAGCCTAGGGACAGGGAATGCCTACGAGCAGTACTTC	CASSLGTGNAYEQYF
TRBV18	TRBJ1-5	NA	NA	TGTGCCAGCTCACCACCTCCAGGACCCCAAAGGGCCCAGCCCCAGCATTTT	CASSPPPGPQRAQPQHF
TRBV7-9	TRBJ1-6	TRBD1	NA	TGTGCCAGCAGCCACATGAGACAGGGTTGGGACTCACCCCTCCACTTT	CASSHMRQGWDSPLHF
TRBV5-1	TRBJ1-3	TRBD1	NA	TGCGCCAGCAGCGAGACAGGGGGCGACGGAAACACCATATATTTT	CASSETGGDGNTIYF
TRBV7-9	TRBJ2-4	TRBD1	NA	TGTGCCAGCAGCTTAGGCACAGGGGCATCCAAAAACATTCAGTACTTC	CASSLGTGASKNIQYF
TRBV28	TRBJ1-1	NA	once	TGTGCCAGCAGTTTTGGGGGCAGGAACACTGAAGCTTTCTTT	CASSFGGRNTEAFF
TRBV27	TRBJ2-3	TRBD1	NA	TGTGCCAGCAGTTTATGGACAGGGCGAGGGACAGATACGCAGTATTTT	CASSLWTGRGTDTQYF
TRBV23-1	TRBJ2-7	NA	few	TGCGCCAGCAGTCACGAGCAGTACTTC	CASSHEQYF
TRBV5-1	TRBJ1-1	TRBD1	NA	TGCGCCAGCAGCTTGGACTCTGACAGGGGGCGGGCTTTCTTT	CASSLDSDRGRAFF
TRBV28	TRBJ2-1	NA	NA	TGTGCCAGCAGATCCGACAGAGTTGAGCAGTTCTTC	CASRSDRVEQFF
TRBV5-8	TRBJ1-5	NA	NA	TGTGCCAGCAGCCCTGGGTGGGGAGGGTTAGATGGCAATCAGCCCCAGCATTTT	CASSPGWGGLDGNQPQHF
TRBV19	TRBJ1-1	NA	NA	TGTGCCAGTAGTCCCATGGGGGGTTTGAACACTGAAGCTTTCTTT	CASSPMGGLNTEAFF
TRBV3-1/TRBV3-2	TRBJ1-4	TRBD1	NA	TGTGCCAGCAGCCTCGGACAGGCTAATGAAAAACTGTTTTTT	CASSLGQANEKLFF
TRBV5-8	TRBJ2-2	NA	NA	TGTGCCAGCACCCGTCGAGTGGGCAGTGTCAGGGAGCTGTTTTTT	CASTRRVGSVRELFF
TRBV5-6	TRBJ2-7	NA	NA	TGTGCCAGCAGCTTGGACCCATGGCAAAACTGGTACGAGCAGTACTTC	CASSLDPWQNWYEQYF
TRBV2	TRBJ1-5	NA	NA	TGTGCCAGCAGAGGATGGGGGAATCAGCCCCAGCATTTT	CASRGWGNQPQHF